This T cell receptor beta chain was captured by sequencing in a study of blood T cells in healthy people across ages. The table lists this clonotype with a few counts. The CDR3 length is 15 residues. Trimming at V came to 5 bases and at J to 5 bases, leaving 6 bases not matched to a gene. CDR1 and CDR2 (germline): LGHDT, YNNKEL (reference sequence). For the second PCR, which ran for about 7 to 11 cycles, a sample-barcoded 5' primer and a J-beta primer mix were used. TCRdb independently ran MiXCR on the 5' RACE reads; one entry per CDR3 protein. The sample shows about 970,000 distinct CDR3 sequences, 45% to 60% of them seen only once.

The chain uses TRBV3-1 and TRBJ2-5; 12 positions agree with TRBD2. The sequenced material came from blood. The origin of this receptor is a woman aged 55-69 years in good health. This chain's CDR3 is CASSNRLAGVETQYF. Here the CDR3 DNA reads TGTGCCAGCAGCAATCGACTAGCGGGAGTGGAGACCCAGTACTTC.